These 21 T cell receptor beta chains originate from one sample sequenced in a study of T cell responses to AZD1222 COVID-19 vaccine. TCRdb's table, derived via immunoSEQ multiplex PCR, lists solely in-frame clones and lacks some. Among about 140,000 clones, approximately 90% were seen once, and the ten largest hold around 3.6%. Sequencing used peripheral blood, obtained on day 0 of AZD1222 vaccination. The receptors here all came from an adult in good health.

V gene TRBV10-3 combines with J gene TRBJ1-1, with 9 bases that match TRBD1. The CDR3 is 16 residues long. Germline-derived CDR1 and CDR2 are ENHRY and SYGVKD. V lost 4 bases, J lost 5 bases, and 11 bases stayed unmatched. The CDR3 coding sequence is TGTGCCATCAGTGGTCACAGGGGGCCCAGGTTAACTGAAGCTTTCTTT. Its protein product is CAISGHRGPRLTEAFF.

In the case of this clone: One end of the junction is discordant with germline, which a read error may explain. The DNA for the CDR3 is TGTGCTAGCAGCTCCCAGGGCTCCGGGGAGCTGTTTTTT. Its protein is CASSSQGSGELFF. V and J are TRBV7-7 and TRBJ2-2, with D possibly TRBD1 on 5 matching bases. The CDR3 contains 13 residues. Germline lookup yields CDR1 SSHAT and CDR2 FNYEAQ (reference sequence).

This rearrangement joins TRBV4-3 to TRBJ1-1, with D hard to call. In germline, CDR1 is LGHNA, CDR2 YSLEER. The germline V and J ends were trimmed by 3 bases and 1 base, with 12 bases remaining between them. CDR3 size: 15 residues. The CDR3 is CASSQAPGANTEAFF. The CDR3 DNA is TGCGCCAGCAGCCAGGCCCCTGGAGCGAACACTGAAGCTTTCTTT.

V and J are TRBV5-1 and TRBJ2-2; the D gene is possibly TRBD1 (6 bases). Trimming cost V 1 base and J 3 bases, with 16 bases left between them. The CDR3 is 17 residues long. Germline-derived CDR1 and CDR2 are SGHRS and YFSETQ. The CDR3 DNA follows: TGCGCCAGCAGCTTGAAATTGGGGGCCTCGGACACCGGGGAGCTGTTTTTT. This gives the protein CASSLKLGASDTGELFF.

This sequence joins TRBV24-1 and TRBJ1-5; D might be TRBD1 (6 bases). The CDR3 extends over 15 amino acids. Trimming shortened V by 2 bases and J by 7 bases, and 14 bases separated the two germline ends. Looked up from germline, CDR1 is KGHDR and CDR2 is SFDVKD. The CDR3 bases are TGTGCCACCAGTGATTCTGACAGGCCACAACAGCCCCAGCATTTT. It codes for CATSDSDRPQQPQHF.

The rearrangement uses TRBV11-3 and TRBJ1-6, with D possibly matching TRBD1 (5 bases). V lost 6 bases, J lost 7 bases, and 16 bases lay in between. The germline V gene encodes CDR1 SGHNT and CDR2 YENEEA. The CDR3 sequence is 15 residues long. CDR3 nucleotides: TGTGCCAGCAGTTTCCGGCAGGCAGGGAATTCACCCCTCCACTTT. Translated: CASSFRQAGNSPLHF. Full variable domain (outside the CDR3, taken from reference TRBV11-3 and TRBJ1-6): EAGVVQSPRYKIIEKKQPVAFWCNPISGHNTLYWYLQNLGQGPELLIRYENEEAVDDSQLPKDRFSAERLKGVDSTLKIQPAELGDSAVYLCASSFRQAGNSPLHFGNGTRLTVT.

The chain couples TRBV7-6 to TRBJ2-1; D not resolved. The V gene lost 5 bases and the J gene lost 1 base, with 15 bases spanning the gap. This CDR3 comprises 16 residues. Germline-derived CDR1 and CDR2 are SGHVS and FNYEAQ. CDR3 region: CASSPSRVGSYNEQFF. The CDR3, as DNA: TGTGCCAGCAGCCCCTCTAGGGTCGGGTCCTACAATGAGCAGTTCTTC.

J is TRBJ1-2 and V is TRBV3-1 (or the pseudogene TRBV3-2), with unresolved D. Trimming stripped 4 bases from V and 4 bases from J, with 13 bases between. From germline, CDR1 is LGHDT and CDR2 YNNKEL (reference sequence). This CDR3 spans 14 amino acids. The CDR3 nucleotides read TGTGCCAGCAGCCGAGTGAGCGGTGGCTATGGCTACACCTTC. Translated: CASSRVSGGYGYTF.

V gene TRBV6-5 combines with J gene TRBJ2-2, with D perhaps matching TRBD2 (6 bases). The CDR3 length is 14 residues. Trimming left V 8 bases short and J 4 bases short, with 14 bases between. Germline CDR1 reads MNHEY; CDR2 reads SVGAGI. The CDR3 nucleotides are TGTGCCAGCCGCAGGGACTTTCTCACCGGGGAGCTGTTTTTT. Translated, it gives CASRRDFLTGELFF.

The rearrangement links TRBV20-1 to TRBJ2-7; the match to TRBD2 covers 7 bases. This CDR3 is built from 11 residues. V was clipped by 5 bases and J by 2 bases; unmatched bases: 0. The germline CDR1 and CDR2 sequences are DFQATT and SNEGSKA (reference sequence). This chain's CDR3 is CSAGGAYEQYF. The CDR3 DNA reads as TGCAGTGCTGGGGGGGCCTACGAGCAGTACTTC.

The CDR3 sequence: CASSIRTSGAANTGELFF. The DNA for the CDR3 is TGCGCCAGCAGCATACGGACTAGCGGGGCCGCGAACACCGGGGAGCTGTTTTTT. The chain carries TRBV5-1 and TRBJ2-2, with 12 bases aligning to TRBD2. CDR1 SGHRS and CDR2 YFSETQ come from the germline V gene. This CDR3 comprises 18 residues. With 4 bases clipped from V and 0 bases from J, the junction kept 7 bases outside the gene matches.

This clone appeared a single time. The same CDR3 arises from other DNA sequences in this sample as well. V gene TRBV10-3 combines with J gene TRBJ1-1; D is undetermined. Germline values: CDR1 ENHRY, CDR2 SYGVKD. The CDR3 is 11 residues long. V lost 9 bases and J lost 5, with 10 bases in between. The CDR3 region has the DNA TGTGCCATAAGCGAGGGTACTGAAGCTTTCTTT. This sequence encodes CAISEGTEAFF.

V usage is TRBV27 and J usage is TRBJ1-2, with 9 positions matching TRBD1. The CDR3 runs to 14 residues. Germline V gives CDR1 MNHEY, CDR2 SMNVEV (reference sequence). After removal of 4 bases from V and 8 bases from J, the junction contained 8 bases not matched to a gene. CDR3 coding DNA: TGTGCCAGCAGTTCCCCGGGACAGGGTTTCGGCTACACCTTC. Protein sequence: CASSSPGQGFGYTF.

This chain joins TRBV2 and TRBJ2-2; 13 bases are shared with TRBD2. CDR1 is SNHLY, CDR2 FYNNEI, per germline. The CDR3 length is 19 residues. The J segment lost 0 bases and the V segment lost 2 bases, leaving 6 bases of the junction unmatched. The chain's CDR3 is CASSEKGLAGFANTGELFF. Here the CDR3 DNA reads TGTGCCAGCAGTGAAAAGGGACTAGCGGGATTCGCGAACACCGGGGAGCTGTTTTTT.

J is TRBJ2-5 and V is TRBV2; 10 bases are a match to TRBD1. CDR3 size: 15 residues. V shed 11 bases and J 3 bases; nucleotides not matched to a gene: 12. The germline gives CDR1 SNHLY, CDR2 FYNNEI. The CDR3 loop is CAGVRQGAVKETQYF. CDR3 DNA sequence: TGTGCCGGGGTTCGACAGGGGGCGGTGAAAGAGACCCAGTACTTC.

The gene calls are TRBV4-1 and TRBJ1-5, with 7 bases identical to TRBD1. The CDR3 runs to 14 residues. Per the germline V gene, CDR1 is MGHRA and CDR2 is YSYEKL. After removal of 5 bases from V and 7 bases from J, the junction contained 8 bases not matched to a gene. The CDR3 sequence: CASSKGGGDQPQHF. DNA for the CDR3: TGCGCCAGCAGCAAAGGAGGGGGCGACCAGCCCCAGCATTTT.

This chain links TRBV30 with TRBJ1-5; 10 positions agree with TRBD1. This CDR3 spans 15 amino acids. V trimming: 3 bases; J trimming: 5 bases; junction bases outside the gene matches: 7. Germline V gene sequence: CDR1 GTSNPN, CDR2 SVGIG (reference sequence). The DNA for the CDR3 is TGTGCCTGGAGCTTCGGACAGGGGGGGGATCAGCCCCAGCATTTT. Protein: CAWSFGQGGDQPQHF.

The rearrangement links TRBV12-3 or TRBV12-4 to TRBJ1-1; no reliable D call. V was pared by 9 bases and J by 4 bases, with 12 bases between. The CDR3 covers 12 residues. CDR3 sequence: CASNIRPTEAFF. In DNA, the CDR3 is TGTGCCAGTAATATACGACCCACTGAAGCTTTCTTT.

The chain carries TRBV19 and TRBJ1-5, with a possible D match to TRBD1 (5 bases). Germline V CDR1 and CDR2: LNHDA, SQIVND (reference sequence). This CDR3 is 19 amino acids long. V lost 3 bases, J lost 0 bases, and 21 bases lay in between. The CDR3 nucleotides read TGTGCCAGTAGTATCGGTCGCGTTAGGGGCCGGATTAGCAATCAGCCCCAGCATTTT. Protein product: CASSIGRVRGRISNQPQHF.

J is TRBJ1-6 and V is TRBV12-1; the listed D gene, TRBD1, was not tested against the DNA. TRBV12-1 is flagged as a pseudogene. This CDR3 is built from 19 residues. CDR3 loop: CASRSHRAGASSYNSPLHF. The CDR3 coding sequence is TGTGCCAGCAGAAGCCACAGGGCAGGAGCTAGCTCCTATAATTCACCCCTCCACTTT.

The chain recombines TRBV19 with TRBJ2-2; the D gene is possibly TRBD1 (5 bases). The CDR3 covers 17 residues. V lost 2 bases, J lost 0 bases, and 13 bases lay in between. CDR1 and CDR2 (germline): LNHDA, SQIVND (reference sequence). The CDR3 DNA sequence: TGTGCCAGTAGTATAAGTGGGGCCACCTCGAACACCGGGGAGCTGTTTTTT. This sequence encodes CASSISGATSNTGELFF.